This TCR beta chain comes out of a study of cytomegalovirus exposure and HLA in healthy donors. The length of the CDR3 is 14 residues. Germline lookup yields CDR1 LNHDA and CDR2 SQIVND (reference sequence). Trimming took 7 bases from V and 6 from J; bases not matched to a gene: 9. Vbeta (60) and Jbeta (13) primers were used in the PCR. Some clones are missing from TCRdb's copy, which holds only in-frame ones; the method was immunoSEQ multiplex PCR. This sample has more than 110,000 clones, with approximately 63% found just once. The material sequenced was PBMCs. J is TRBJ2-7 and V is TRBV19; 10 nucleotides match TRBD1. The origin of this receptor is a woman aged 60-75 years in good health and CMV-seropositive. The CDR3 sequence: CASNPTGTGVEQYF. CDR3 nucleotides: TGTGCCAGTAACCCGACCGGGACAGGGGTCGAGCAGTACTTC. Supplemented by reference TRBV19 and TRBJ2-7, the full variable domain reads DGGITQSPKYLFRKEGQNVTLSCEQNLNHDAMYWYRQDPGQGLRLIYYSQIVNDFQKGDIAEGYSVSREKKESFPLTVTSAQKNPTAFYLCASNPTGTGVEQYFGPGTRLTVT.